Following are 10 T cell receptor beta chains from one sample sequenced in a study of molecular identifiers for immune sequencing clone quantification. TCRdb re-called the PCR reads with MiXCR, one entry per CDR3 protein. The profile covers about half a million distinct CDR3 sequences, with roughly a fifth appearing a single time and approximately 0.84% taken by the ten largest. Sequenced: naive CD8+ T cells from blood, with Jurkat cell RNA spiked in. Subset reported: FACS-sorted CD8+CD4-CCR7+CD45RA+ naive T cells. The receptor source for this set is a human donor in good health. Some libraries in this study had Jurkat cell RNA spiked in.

The CDR3 region is CAWSPGQTHEQYF. CDR3 sequence (DNA): TGTGCCTGGAGCCCGGGACAGACTCACGAGCAGTACTTC. The chain combines TRBV30 with TRBJ2-7; TRBD1 aligns across 7 bases. V lost 3 bases, J lost 5 bases, and 7 bases stayed unmatched. This CDR3 region has 13 residues. The germline CDR1 and CDR2 sequences are GTSNPN and SVGIG (reference sequence).

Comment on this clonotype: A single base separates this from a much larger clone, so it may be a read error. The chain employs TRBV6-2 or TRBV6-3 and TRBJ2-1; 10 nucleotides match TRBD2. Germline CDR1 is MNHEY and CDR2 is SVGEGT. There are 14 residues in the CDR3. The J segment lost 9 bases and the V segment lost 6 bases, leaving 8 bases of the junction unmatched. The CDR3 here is CASRGLAGVSEQFF. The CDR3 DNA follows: TGTGCCAGCAGAGGTCTAGCGGGAGTGTCTGAGCAGTTCTTC.

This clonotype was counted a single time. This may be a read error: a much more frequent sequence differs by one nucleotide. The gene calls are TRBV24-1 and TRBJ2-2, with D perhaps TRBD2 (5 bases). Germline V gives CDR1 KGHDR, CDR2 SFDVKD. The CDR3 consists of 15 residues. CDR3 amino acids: CATSVSRRNTGELSF. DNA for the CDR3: TGTGCCACCAGTGTTTCACGGAGGAACACCGGGGAGCTGTCTTTT.

For the CDR3, the DNA is TGTGCCAGTACCCCAAGGGAGACAGGATTGAACACTGAAGCTTTCTTT. It encodes CASTPRETGLNTEAFF. The chain links TRBV19 to TRBJ1-1; D perhaps matches TRBD1 (6 bases). The germline CDR1 and CDR2 sequences are LNHDA and SQIVND (reference sequence). The CDR3 totals 16 residues. V lost 7 bases, J lost 0 bases, and 18 bases lay in between.

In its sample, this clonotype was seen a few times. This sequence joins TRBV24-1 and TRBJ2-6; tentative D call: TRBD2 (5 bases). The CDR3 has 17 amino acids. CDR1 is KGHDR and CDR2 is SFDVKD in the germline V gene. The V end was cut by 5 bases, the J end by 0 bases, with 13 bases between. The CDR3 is CATSGTPTFSGANVLTF. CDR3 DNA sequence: TGTGCCACCAGTGGGACTCCTACTTTCTCTGGGGCCAACGTCCTGACTTTC.

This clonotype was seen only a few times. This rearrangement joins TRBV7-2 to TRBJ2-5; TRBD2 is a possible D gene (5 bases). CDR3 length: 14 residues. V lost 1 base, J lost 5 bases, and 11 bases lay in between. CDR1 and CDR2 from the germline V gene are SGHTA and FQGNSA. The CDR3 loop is CASSLGVSVETQYF. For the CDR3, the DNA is TGTGCCAGCAGCTTAGGAGTTAGCGTGGAGACCCAGTACTTC.

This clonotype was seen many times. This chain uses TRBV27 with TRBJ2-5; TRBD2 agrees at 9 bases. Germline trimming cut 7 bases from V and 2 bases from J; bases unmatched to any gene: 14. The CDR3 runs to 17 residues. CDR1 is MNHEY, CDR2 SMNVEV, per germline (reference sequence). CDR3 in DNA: TGTGCCAGCACTCCCGGTTCCCTAGCGGGGCCACAAGAGACCCAGTACTTC. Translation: CASTPGSLAGPQETQYF.

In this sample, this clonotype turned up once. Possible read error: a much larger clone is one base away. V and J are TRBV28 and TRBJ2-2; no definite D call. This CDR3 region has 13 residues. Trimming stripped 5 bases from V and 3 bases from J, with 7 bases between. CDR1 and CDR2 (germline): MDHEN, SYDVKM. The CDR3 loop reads CASSTKDTGELFF. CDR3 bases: TGTGCCAGCAGTACCAAGGACACCGGGGAGCTGTTTTTT.

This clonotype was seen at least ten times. The CDR3 DNA reads TGCAGCGTTTCTGACAGTGAAGCTTTCTTT. Translated, it gives CSVSDSEAFF. The chain is built from TRBV29-1 and TRBJ1-1; the D gene is possibly TRBD1 (5 bases). CDR3 length equals 10 residues. CDR1 SQVTM and CDR2 ANQGSEA come from the germline V gene. Trimming shortened V by 5 bases and J by 7 bases, and 8 bases separated the two germline ends. The whole variable domain, remainder taken from reference TRBV29-1 and TRBJ1-1, is SAVISQKPSRDICQRGTSLTIQCQVDSQVTMMFWYRQQPGQSLTLIATANQGSEATYESGFVIDKFPISRPNLTFSTLTVSNMSPEDSSIYLCSVSDSEAFFGQGTRLTVV.

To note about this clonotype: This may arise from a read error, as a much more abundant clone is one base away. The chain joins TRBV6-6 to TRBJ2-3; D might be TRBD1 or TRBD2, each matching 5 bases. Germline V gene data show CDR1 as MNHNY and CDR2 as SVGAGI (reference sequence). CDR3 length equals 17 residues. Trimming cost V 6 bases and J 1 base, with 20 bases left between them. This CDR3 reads CASSIPFHGDRTDTQYF. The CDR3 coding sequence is TGTGCCAGCAGCATACCGTTTCATGGGGACCGCACAGATACGCAGTATTTT.